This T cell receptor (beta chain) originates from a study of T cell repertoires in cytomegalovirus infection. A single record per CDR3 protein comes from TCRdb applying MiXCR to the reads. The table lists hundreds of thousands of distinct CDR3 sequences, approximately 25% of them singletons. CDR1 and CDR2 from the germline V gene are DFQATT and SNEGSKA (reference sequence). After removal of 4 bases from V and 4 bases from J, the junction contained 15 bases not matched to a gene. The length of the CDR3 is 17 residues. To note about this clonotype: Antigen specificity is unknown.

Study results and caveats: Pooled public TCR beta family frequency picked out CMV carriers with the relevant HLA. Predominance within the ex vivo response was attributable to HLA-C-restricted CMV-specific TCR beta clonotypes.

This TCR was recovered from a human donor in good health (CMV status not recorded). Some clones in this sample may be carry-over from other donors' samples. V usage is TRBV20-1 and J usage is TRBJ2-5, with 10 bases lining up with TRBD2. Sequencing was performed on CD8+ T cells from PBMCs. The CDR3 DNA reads TGCAGTGCTATTGGCCTAGCGGGGGCCATACAACCAGAGACCCAGTACTTC. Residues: CSAIGLAGAIQPETQYF.